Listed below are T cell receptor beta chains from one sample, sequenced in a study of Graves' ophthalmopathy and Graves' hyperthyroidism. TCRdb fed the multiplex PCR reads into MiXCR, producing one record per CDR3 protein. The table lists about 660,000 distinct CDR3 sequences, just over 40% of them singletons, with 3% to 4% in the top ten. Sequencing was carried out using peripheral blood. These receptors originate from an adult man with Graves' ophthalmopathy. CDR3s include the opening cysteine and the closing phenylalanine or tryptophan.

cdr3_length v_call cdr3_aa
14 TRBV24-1 CAWTTGTRGYGYTF
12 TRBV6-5 CASSLRQGVPFF
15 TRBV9 CASSVDWGVSQPQHF
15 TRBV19 CASSPTQTGKGEQYF
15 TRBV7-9 CASSYYRGLLETQYF
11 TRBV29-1 CSRRRGTEAFF
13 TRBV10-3 CASSETGDREAFF
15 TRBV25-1 CASSVHVGGDSPLHF
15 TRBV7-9 CASSSTGAGANEQYF
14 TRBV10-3 CAISEENLLYEQYF
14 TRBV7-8 CASSSQGRGKTQYF
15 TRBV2 CASSLTEVQQDKLFF
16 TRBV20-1 CSAREWGRGNQETQYF
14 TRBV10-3 CASSKGQGYYGYTF
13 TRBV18 CASSPAVNTEAFF
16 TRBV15 CATSRAGSVGNQPQHF
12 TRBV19 CASKTGGFGYTF
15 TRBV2 CASSGLGLGDGELYF